The 27 T cell receptor beta chains reported below all come from one sample, sequenced in a study of blood T cell repertoires in COVID-19. Generated by immunoSEQ multiplex PCR, the TCRdb table keeps only in-frame clones and is missing some. The table shows 200,000 to 250,000 clones, with 85% to 90% occurring only once. Source material: PBMCs or T cells enriched from blood (not recorded which). The receptor set was obtained from a woman younger than 30 in a cohort exposed to, infected with or recovered from COVID-19 (not recorded which).

The V gene is TRBV11-2, the J gene TRBJ1-2, with D tentatively TRBD1 (6 bases). The V gene lost 0 bases and the J gene lost 4 bases, with 12 bases spanning the gap. The V gene's germline CDR1 is SGHAT and CDR2 FQNNGV. This CDR3 comprises 15 residues. CDR3 nucleotides: TGTGCCAGCAGCTTAGAACACAGGGTAGCCTATGGCTACACCTTC. It translates to CASSLEHRVAYGYTF.

V usage is TRBV2 and J usage is TRBJ1-5; TRBD1 might be the D (5 bases). The CDR3 covers 15 residues. Germline V lookup: CDR1 SNHLY, CDR2 FYNNEI. V was cut by 5 bases and J by 4 bases, with 15 bases left in between. The CDR3 loop reads CASSWGRGGNQPQHF. The CDR3 bases are TGTGCCAGCAGTTGGGGAAGGGGCGGTAATCAGCCCCAGCATTTT.

The chain carries TRBV6-5 and TRBJ2-3; 7 nucleotides align to TRBD1. Trimming removed 0 bases from V and 2 bases from J; junction bases left unmatched: 5. The germline V gene encodes CDR1 MNHEY and CDR2 SVGAGI. This CDR3 comprises 16 residues. CDR3 bases: TGTGCCAGCAGTTACTCGGGCAGGGGGACCACAGATACGCAGTATTTT. Translation: CASSYSGRGTTDTQYF.

This chain uses TRBV9 with TRBJ1-2; D is unclear. This CDR3 region has 15 residues. Trimming stripped 3 bases from V and 3 bases from J, with 15 bases between. Per germline, CDR1 SGDLS and CDR2 YYNGEE. CDR3 sequence (DNA): TGTGCCAGCAGCGACCAACAGAGTGATCACTATGGCTACACCTTC. Residues: CASSDQQSDHYGYTF.

This chain links TRBV10-3 with TRBJ1-1; unclear D gene. Trimming removed 11 bases from V and 1 base from J, with 14 bases in between. The germline gives CDR1 ENHRY, CDR2 SYGVKD. This CDR3 is 13 amino acids long. CDR3 sequence: CAHQVAENTEAFF. The CDR3 DNA is TGTGCCCACCAAGTCGCAGAGAACACTGAAGCTTTCTTT.

This chain links TRBV18 with TRBJ1-1; 8 bases are shared with TRBD1. J lost 5 bases, V lost 3 bases, and 5 bases had no gene match. The CDR3 runs to 14 residues. The germline gives CDR1 KGHSH, CDR2 LQKENI. CDR3 residues: CASSPRQGSTEAFF. CDR3 sequence (DNA): TGTGCCAGCTCACCGCGACAGGGGAGTACTGAAGCTTTCTTT.

The genes are TRBV5-4 and TRBJ2-5; D call uncertain. The V gene lost 6 bases and the J gene lost 2 bases, with 17 bases spanning the gap. Germline values: CDR1 SGHNT, CDR2 YYREEE (reference sequence). This CDR3 is 15 amino acids long. CDR3 region: CASTIKLGSQETQYF. In DNA form, the CDR3 reads TGTGCCAGCACCATTAAACTGGGCTCACAAGAGACCCAGTACTTC.

V is TRBV27 and J is TRBJ2-7; a weak D match, TRBD1 (6 bases). The CDR3 runs 15 residues. V shed 2 bases and J shed 3 bases, with 14 bases lying between them. Germline values: CDR1 MNHEY, CDR2 SMNVEV (reference sequence). CDR3 DNA sequence: TGTGCCAGCAGTTTAGACTATACAGGGTTCTACGAGCAGTACTTC. It yields the protein CASSLDYTGFYEQYF.

The rearrangement links TRBV27 to TRBJ2-7; TRBD1 matches 8 bases. This CDR3 comprises 16 residues. Germline CDR1 reads MNHEY; CDR2 reads SMNVEV (reference sequence). J gave up 2 bases and V 4 bases, and 10 bases lay outside the gene matches. CDR3 sequence (DNA): TGTGCCAGCAGTTCATGGGACCCGACAGGGGCCTACGAGCAGTACTTC. Amino acid sequence: CASSSWDPTGAYEQYF.

V usage is TRBV27 and J usage is TRBJ2-1, with TRBD2 matching 7 bases. The CDR3 runs to 15 residues. CDR1 and CDR2 from the germline V gene are MNHEY and SMNVEV (reference sequence). After removal of 4 bases from V and 3 bases from J, the junction contained 6 bases not matched to a gene. The CDR3 reads CASSYSGSRYNEQFF. DNA of the CDR3: TGTGCCAGCAGTTATAGCGGGTCCCGCTACAATGAGCAGTTCTTC.

The CDR3 sequence: CASSSTGTPNTGELFF. CDR3 bases: TGTGCCAGCAGCTCAACCGGGACACCGAACACCGGGGAGCTGTTTTTT. The rearrangement uses TRBV11-3 and TRBJ2-2, with D tentatively TRBD1 (6 bases). CDR1 SGHNT and CDR2 YENEEA come from the germline V gene. The V end lost 4 bases, the J end lost 0 bases, and 12 bases lay between the germline ends. CDR3 length equals 16 residues.

This sequence joins TRBV18 and TRBJ1-3, with a tentative D call TRBD1 (6 bases). V was clipped by 2 bases and J by 0 bases, with 11 bases between them. Germline assignment: CDR1 KGHSH and CDR2 LQKENI. This CDR3 comprises 16 residues. CDR3 coding DNA: TGTGCCAGCTCACCAATCTTGACAGGCTCTGGAAACACCATATATTTT. Residues: CASSPILTGSGNTIYF.

The chain couples TRBV5-1 to TRBJ1-4; TRBD1 matches at 7 bases. In germline, CDR1 is SGHRS, CDR2 YFSETQ. This CDR3 region has 14 residues. The trim removed 4 bases at V and 8 bases at J, leaving 8 bases unmatched. The DNA for the CDR3 is TGCGCCAGCAGCCTCAAGACAGGGTGGGAAAAACTGTTTTTT. Translated, it gives CASSLKTGWEKLFF.

The chain recombines TRBV19 with TRBJ1-2; D is unresolved. Looked up from germline, CDR1 is LNHDA and CDR2 is SQIVND (reference sequence). V was clipped by 7 bases and J by 4 bases, with 25 bases between them. The CDR3 spans 17 residues. The CDR3 coding sequence is TGTGCCAGTACCCGCCGGCACACGTTCGGGGTGTCCTATGGCTACACCTTC. The encoded protein is CASTRRHTFGVSYGYTF.

This clone was found a few times. V gene TRBV5-6 combines with J gene TRBJ2-1, with 9 positions matching TRBD1. CDR3 length: 17 residues. The trim removed 5 bases at V and 9 bases at J, leaving 18 bases unmatched. In germline, CDR1 is SGHDT, CDR2 YYEEEE. CDR3 sequence (DNA): TGTGCCAGCAGTTTCCGGGACAGGGTGGTTTTAAAAGGTGAGCAGTTCTTC. Translating it yields CASSFRDRVVLKGEQFF.

This chain uses TRBV4-2 with TRBJ2-2, with TRBD2 matching 12 bases. The CDR3 loop spans 21 amino acids. Germline V lookup: CDR1 LGHNA, CDR2 YNFKEQ. V was pared by 0 bases and J by 5 bases, with 16 bases of the junction left unmatched. CDR3 sequence: CASSQDLAGGPGMGGTGELFF. The CDR3 DNA sequence: TGTGCCAGCAGCCAAGATCTAGCGGGAGGGCCGGGCATGGGAGGAACCGGGGAGCTGTTTTTT.

The CDR3 sequence: CASSTGLAGDFGFEQYF. The CDR3 DNA follows: TGCGCCAGCAGCACCGGACTAGCGGGAGACTTTGGATTCGAGCAGTACTTC. The chain recombines TRBV5-1 with TRBJ2-7; 13 bases line up with TRBD2. The V and J ends lost 4 bases and 6 bases, in that order; junction bases with no gene match: 13. Germline V gene sequence: CDR1 SGHRS, CDR2 YFSETQ. The CDR3 extends over 17 amino acids. The full variable domain, rest sourced from reference TRBV5-1 and TRBJ2-7, is KAGVTQTPRYLIKTRGQQVTLSCSPISGHRSVSWYQQTPGQGLQFLFEYFSETQRNKGNFPGRFSGRQFSNSRSEMNVSTLELGDSALYLCASSTGLAGDFGFEQYFGPGTRLTVT.

Here the CDR3 reads CASHLTGDYGYTF. The CDR3 DNA reads TGTGCCAGTCACCTAACAGGGGACTATGGCTACACCTTC. V and J are TRBV19 and TRBJ1-2, with 7 nucleotides matching TRBD1. Looked up from germline, CDR1 is LNHDA and CDR2 is SQIVND (reference sequence). The CDR3 is 13 residues long. The V and J ends lost 8 bases and 3 bases, in that order; junction bases with no gene match: 6.

The chain is built from TRBV12-3 or TRBV12-4 and TRBJ1-2, with 10 positions matching TRBD1. The CDR3 spans 12 residues. J was trimmed by 7 bases and V by 6 bases; bases with no gene match: 2. In DNA, the CDR3 is TGTGCCAGCAGGACAGGGGGCCTTGGCTACACCTTC. Its protein is CASRTGGLGYTF.

The genes are TRBV6-6 and TRBJ2-7; 7 bases align to TRBD2. The CDR3 sequence is 15 residues long. In germline, CDR1 is MNHNY, CDR2 SVGAGI (reference sequence). J was trimmed by 5 bases and V by 5 bases; bases with no gene match: 12. DNA for the CDR3: TGTGCCAGCAGTCGGGGCGGGAGCCCCCTGAACGAGCAGTACTTC. Residues: CASSRGGSPLNEQYF.

The chain is built from TRBV6-6 and TRBJ1-5; 11 nucleotides align to TRBD1. With 6 bases clipped from V and 1 base from J, the junction kept 2 bases outside the gene matches. The CDR3 is 15 amino acids. Germline V gene lookup returns CDR1 MNHNY and CDR2 SVGAGI (reference sequence). The CDR3 loop reads CASRGTGGSNQPQHF. The CDR3 DNA sequence: TGTGCCAGCAGGGGGACAGGGGGGAGCAATCAGCCCCAGCATTTT.

The genes are TRBV5-6 and TRBJ2-7; 7 bases agree with TRBD1. The CDR3 consists of 15 residues. Germline V gives CDR1 SGHDT, CDR2 YYEEEE. With 0 bases clipped from V and 4 bases from J, the junction kept 7 bases outside the gene matches. The CDR3, as DNA: TGTGCCAGCAGCTTGGAGGGGGCATCTTTTTACGAGCAGTACTTC. Protein product: CASSLEGASFYEQYF.

V is TRBV19 and J is TRBJ1-6, with D possibly TRBD1 on 6 matching bases. The CDR3 consists of 15 residues. CDR1 and CDR2 from the germline V gene are LNHDA and SQIVND (reference sequence). V was pared by 5 bases and J by 7 bases, with 15 bases between. The CDR3 DNA follows: TGTGCCAGTAGTCAAGTACAGGGTTGGAATTCACCCCTCCACTTT. This encodes CASSQVQGWNSPLHF.

CDR3: CASSLTPTSGNSDTQYF. CDR3 sequence (DNA): TGTGCCAGCAGCTTAACTCCGACTAGCGGTAATTCAGATACGCAGTATTTT. The chain is built from TRBV7-3 and TRBJ2-3, with 9 nucleotides matching TRBD2. V was pared by 0 bases and J by 4 bases, with 8 bases of the junction left unmatched. This CDR3 comprises 17 residues. Per the germline V gene, CDR1 is SGHTA and CDR2 is FQGTGA.

The CDR3 loop is CASTYYAGESNYEQYF. The CDR3 nucleotides read TGTGCCAGTACCTACTACGCGGGGGAATCCAATTACGAGCAGTACTTC. The chain links TRBV2 to TRBJ2-7; 7 bases line up with TRBD2. In germline, CDR1 is SNHLY, CDR2 FYNNEI. The CDR3 runs 16 residues. With V trimmed by 9 bases and J by 4 bases, 18 bases remained unmatched. The complete variable domain, with remaining parts taken from reference TRBV2 and TRBJ2-7, reads EPEVTQTPSHQVTQMGQEVILRCVPISNHLYFYWYRQILGQKVEFLVSFYNNEISEKSEIFDDQFSVERPDGSNFTLKIRSTKLEDSAMYFCASTYYAGESNYEQYFGPGTRLTVT.

This chain's CDR3 is CASRPPVPGTEYGYTF. CDR3 in DNA: TGTGCCAGCAGACCCCCGGTGCCCGGGACAGAATATGGCTACACCTTC. The chain is built from TRBV7-9 and TRBJ1-2, with 7 nucleotides matching TRBD1. Germline V gives CDR1 SEHNR, CDR2 FQNEAQ (reference sequence). V lost 6 bases and J lost 5; bases outside the gene matches: 15. The CDR3 length is 16 residues.

The rearrangement uses TRBV4-1 and TRBJ1-1; a weak D match, TRBD1 (5 bases). With 0 bases removed from V and 8 bases from J, the gap between germline ends came to 19 bases. The CDR3 length is 16 residues. Germline V gene data show CDR1 as MGHRA and CDR2 as YSYEKL. The CDR3 coding sequence is TGCGCCAGCAGCCAAGAAGGATCGGGACTCCCTGGAGAAGCTTTCTTT. Its translation is CASSQEGSGLPGEAFF.